The clone carrying this T cell receptor beta chain was detected a few times. Its antigen is currently unknown. Incorporated into the TCR beta cDNA libraries were unique molecular identifiers, which served to reduce PCR and sequencing biases. TCRdb redid the calling of the PCR reads with MiXCR, one entry per CDR3 protein. The sample carries hundreds of thousands of distinct CDR3 sequences, approximately 30% recorded once. This entry is derived from a study of post-analysis software for immune sequencing data. Germline V gives CDR1 SGHTA, CDR2 FQGNSA. The CDR3 length is 16 residues. The J segment lost 7 bases and the V segment lost 5 bases, leaving 13 bases of the junction unmatched. Notes on the study in general: Patients with multiple sclerosis recorded significantly lower normalized Chao1 diversity than controls, the study found. Samples prepared in the same batch strongly co-clustered by F measure. Roughly five TRBV segments appeared more often in patients than in controls, and TRBV5-6, TRBV5-1 and TRBV20-1 were among these.

The chain uses TRBV7-2 and TRBJ2-4, with 8 bases identical to TRBD2. The clonotype originates from a girl under 18 with multiple sclerosis. Source material: blood. The CDR3, as DNA: TGTGCCAGCAGCGGCGGGGGGAGCGGGAGACTTAACATTCAGTACTTC. This gives the protein CASSGGGSGRLNIQYF.